The rows below give T cell receptor beta chains drawn from one sample of a study of T cell responses to AZD1222 COVID-19 vaccine. Clones were read by immunoSEQ multiplex PCR, and TCRdb kept only the in-frame ones, dropping some. The sample shows approximately 100,000 clones, just over 90% of them seen only once. The specimen was peripheral blood, collected on day 0 of AZD1222 vaccination. These receptors were taken from an adult in good health. The CDR3 runs from the conserved cysteine through the conserved F or W. The order of the fields is CDR3 protein, CDR3 DNA, J gene, V gene, D gene, clone size. The D gene is left open where the match is weak. Clone size is stated in some rows and not others, as once, few, many or a class when expanded.

CASSLDSYISGYTF,TGTGCCAGCAGCTTAGATTCCTATATCTCCGGCTACACCTTC,TRBJ1-2,TRBV7-2,.,few
CASSQQGAYTGELFF,TGTGCCAGCAGCCAACAAGGGGCCTACACCGGGGAGCTGTTTTTT,TRBJ2-2,TRBV4-2,.,.
CASLQGSNEQFF,TGTGCCAGCCTACAGGGTAGTAATGAGCAGTTCTTC,TRBJ2-1,TRBV12-3/TRBV12-4,.,.
CASNGRSDSQPQHF,TGTGCCAGCAACGGAAGATCCGATAGTCAGCCCCAGCATTTT,TRBJ1-5,TRBV10-3,.,.
CASSEALGRNQPQHF,TGTGCCAGCAGTGAAGCACTAGGGCGCAATCAGCCCCAGCATTTT,TRBJ1-5,TRBV6-1,.,.
CASSPFGNTIYF,TGTGCCAGCAGCCCCTTTGGAAACACCATATATTTT,TRBJ1-3,TRBV7-9,.,.
CASSLTYGTGGLEAFF,TGTGCCAGCAGTTTGACATACGGGACAGGGGGCCTTGAAGCTTTCTTT,TRBJ1-1,TRBV28,TRBD1,.
CASSSGQQNTEAFF,TGCGCCAGCAGCTCGGGACAACAGAACACTGAAGCTTTCTTT,TRBJ1-1,TRBV5-1,.,.
CASSMGVGSSPLHF,TGTGCCAGCAGTATGGGGGTGGGCAGTTCACCCCTCCACTTT,TRBJ1-6,TRBV28,.,.
CASSIESSVGYTEAFF,TGTGCCAGTAGTATAGAATCTTCAGTGGGATACACTGAAGCTTTCTTT,TRBJ1-1,TRBV19,.,.
CSVAQGLVDQYF,TGCAGCGTTGCCCAGGGGCTGGTGGACCAGTACTTC,TRBJ2-5,TRBV29-1,.,.
CASSKGQPNTEAFF,TGTGCCAGCAGCAAAGGACAGCCGAACACTGAAGCTTTCTTT,TRBJ1-1,TRBV5-4,.,.
CASSRGGSADTQYF,TGTGCCAGCAGCCGAGGGGGATCGGCAGATACGCAGTATTTT,TRBJ2-3,TRBV3-1/TRBV3-2,.,once
CASSQSYEQYF,TGTGCCAGCAGCCAATCCTACGAGCAGTACTTC,TRBJ2-7,TRBV3-1/TRBV3-2,.,.
CASSEAGGSTQYF,TGTGCCAGCAGTGAAGCGGGGGGGTCAACCCAGTACTTC,TRBJ2-5,TRBV2,TRBD2,.
CAISGDRGQDTQYF,TGTGCCATCAGTGGGGACAGGGGGCAAGATACGCAGTATTTT,TRBJ2-3,TRBV10-3,TRBD1,few
CASSVGVYGGADTQYF,TGTGCCAGCAGCGTAGGGGTTTACGGGGGGGCAGATACGCAGTATTTT,TRBJ2-3,TRBV9,TRBD2,.